Shown below are 27 T cell receptor beta chains from a single sample sequenced in a study of blood T cell repertoires in COVID-19. Measured with immunoSEQ multiplex PCR; TCRdb has only the in-frame clones, and not every one. This table has 150,000 to 180,000 clones, 84% appearing once. The sequencing input was peripheral blood. The source is a woman in her 50s with acute or convalescent COVID-19.

V and J are TRBV7-9 and TRBJ1-1; 9 bases map to TRBD1. In germline, CDR1 is SEHNR, CDR2 FQNEAQ (reference sequence). Trimming at V came to 6 bases and at J to 5 bases, leaving 7 bases not matched to a gene. The CDR3 covers 14 residues. The CDR3, as DNA: TGTGCCAGCAGTCAGACAGGGGGTAGGACTGAAGCTTTCTTT. Its protein is CASSQTGGRTEAFF.

This chain links TRBV9 with TRBJ2-5; the D gene is possibly TRBD2 (6 bases). V was clipped by 4 bases and J by 2 bases, with 12 bases between them. Looked up from germline, CDR1 is SGDLS and CDR2 is YYNGEE. The CDR3 contains 14 residues. CDR3 loop: CASSFLAIQETQYF. Here the CDR3 DNA reads TGTGCCAGCAGCTTTCTAGCGATACAAGAGACCCAGTACTTC.

This clone was picked up one time. The V gene is TRBV7-7, the J gene TRBJ2-5; the match to TRBD1 covers 7 bases. V shed 5 bases and J 5 bases; nucleotides not matched to a gene: 8. The CDR3 has 14 residues. Germline values: CDR1 SSHAT, CDR2 FNYEAQ (reference sequence). The CDR3 region is CASSPGQVWETQYF. The CDR3 region has the DNA TGTGCCAGCAGCCCCGGACAGGTTTGGGAGACCCAGTACTTC. Full variable domain (outside the CDR3, taken from reference TRBV7-7 and TRBJ2-5): GAGVSQSPRYKVTKRGQDVTLRCDPISSHATLYWYQQALGQGPEFLTYFNYEAQPDKSGLPSDRFSAERPEGSISTLTIQRTEQRDSAMYRCASSPGQVWETQYFGPGTRLLVL.

This rearrangement joins TRBV5-4 to TRBJ2-2, with 12 nucleotides matching TRBD2. CDR1 and CDR2 from the germline V gene are SGHNT and YYREEE (reference sequence). V gave up 5 bases and J gave up 5 bases; unmatched junction bases: 7. The CDR3 covers 16 residues. The CDR3 is CASSRRLAGATGELFF. For the CDR3, the DNA is TGTGCCAGCAGTCGGAGACTAGCGGGAGCAACCGGGGAGCTGTTTTTT.

V gene TRBV7-2 combines with J gene TRBJ2-4; TRBD2 matches 7 bases. The V gene end was trimmed by 1 base and the J gene end by 1 base; junction bases not matched to a gene: 13. Germline assignment: CDR1 SGHTA and CDR2 FQGNSA. The CDR3 loop spans 19 amino acids. In DNA, the CDR3 is TGTGCCAGCAGCTTAGAAACCCTAGCGGAGGAGGTGGCCAAAAACATTCAGTACTTC. Translation: CASSLETLAEEVAKNIQYF.

The chain recombines TRBV5-1 with TRBJ2-1, with 8 bases fitting TRBD2. CDR1 and CDR2 from the germline V gene are SGHRS and YFSETQ. Germline trimming cut 0 bases from V and 2 bases from J; bases unmatched to any gene: 4. This CDR3 spans 16 amino acids. CDR3 bases: TGCGCCAGCAGCTTGGCCGGGACTAGACCCTACAATGAGCAGTTCTTC. The encoded protein is CASSLAGTRPYNEQFF. Based on the CDR3 plus reference TRBV5-1 and TRBJ2-1, the full variable domain is KAGVTQTPRYLIKTRGQQVTLSCSPISGHRSVSWYQQTPGQGLQFLFEYFSETQRNKGNFPGRFSGRQFSNSRSEMNVSTLELGDSALYLCASSLAGTRPYNEQFFGPGTRLTVL.

The genes are TRBV7-6 and TRBJ1-3; 8 nucleotides agree with TRBD1. V trimming: 5 bases; J trimming: 2 bases; junction bases outside the gene matches: 8. The CDR3 runs to 16 residues. CDR1 is SGHVS and CDR2 is FNYEAQ in the germline V gene. The CDR3 loop is CASSHGQGSTGNTIYF. The CDR3 DNA reads as TGTGCCAGCAGCCACGGACAGGGATCGACTGGAAACACCATATATTTT. Complete variable domain (other parts from reference TRBV7-6 and TRBJ1-3): GAGVSQSPRYKVTKRGQDVALRCDPISGHVSLYWYRQALGQGPEFLTYFNYEAQQDKSGLPNDRFSAERPEGSISTLTIQRTEQRDSAMYRCASSHGQGSTGNTIYFGEGSWLTVV.

V usage is TRBV4-2 and J usage is TRBJ2-7, with 7 nucleotides matching TRBD1. CDR3 length: 15 amino acids. Germline V CDR1 and CDR2: LGHNA, YNFKEQ. Trimming cost V 0 bases and J 0 bases; bases outside gene matches: 2. The CDR3 DNA is TGTGCCAGCAGCCAAGATAGGGACAGCTCCTACGAGCAGTACTTC. Amino acid sequence: CASSQDRDSSYEQYF.

V usage is TRBV24-1 and J usage is TRBJ1-1, with D uncertain. The CDR3 extends over 11 amino acids. Germline V gives CDR1 KGHDR, CDR2 SFDVKD. Trimming took 3 bases from V and 11 from J, leaving 9 bases between them. CDR3 loop: CATSDGGKAFF. CDR3 nucleotides: TGTGCCACCAGTGATGGTGGCAAGGCTTTCTTT.

This chain links TRBV10-3 with TRBJ1-1; D unclear. Germline loops: CDR1 ENHRY, CDR2 SYGVKD. The CDR3 has 15 amino acids. The ends were cut back, 3 bases at V and 0 bases at J, with 11 bases in the middle. CDR3 DNA: TGTGCCATCAGTGACCCGGGGTTGATGAACACTGAAGCTTTCTTT. Translating it yields CAISDPGLMNTEAFF.

This clone was observed once. V and J are TRBV11-1 and TRBJ2-7; D is possibly TRBD2 (5 bases). The germline gives CDR1 SGHAT, CDR2 FQDESV (reference sequence). The V and J ends lost 3 bases and 4 bases respectively, with 10 bases between them. The CDR3 has 13 residues. CDR3 sequence: CASSLGIAYEQYF. The CDR3, as DNA: TGTGCCAGCAGCTTGGGGATAGCGTACGAGCAGTACTTC.

The genes are TRBV28 and TRBJ1-2; 7 nucleotides match TRBD1. Germline V gene lookup returns CDR1 MDHEN and CDR2 SYDVKM. This CDR3 region has 15 residues. The junction had 7 bases not matched to a gene; V was cut back by 6 bases and J by 0 bases. The CDR3 DNA is TGTGCCAGCAGCGGGACAGCCACAGCTAACTATGGCTACACCTTC. It translates to CASSGTATANYGYTF.

The chain carries TRBV19 and TRBJ2-3; TRBD1 aligns across 9 bases. CDR1 is LNHDA and CDR2 is SQIVND in the germline V gene (reference sequence). V dropped 6 bases and J dropped 4; count of bases not matched to a gene: 5. The CDR3 runs 14 residues. CDR3 in DNA: TGTGCCAGTAGCCGGACAGGGGATGCAGATACGCAGTATTTT. It specifies CASSRTGDADTQYF.

The rearrangement uses TRBV7-2 and TRBJ2-7; D is perhaps TRBD2 (5 bases). V was shortened by 1 base and J by 4 bases, with 14 bases between the two germline ends. This CDR3 has 15 residues. Germline V gene data show CDR1 as SGHTA and CDR2 as FQGNSA. The CDR3 DNA reads as TGTGCCAGCAGCTTAGGAGCGGCGACGGGTTACGAGCAGTACTTC. This gives the protein CASSLGAATGYEQYF.

Notes on this clone: The junction shows a germline mismatch at one end, possibly a read error. The chain couples TRBV6-5 to TRBJ1-6; D gene unclear. The CDR3 runs to 14 residues. Per the germline V gene, CDR1 is MNHEY and CDR2 is SVGAGI. In DNA, the CDR3 is TGTGCCAGCAGTTACGGTCACTCAAATTCACTCCTCCACTTT. This gives the protein CASSYGHSNSLLHF.

The chain combines TRBV6-2 or TRBV6-3 with TRBJ2-5; D call uncertain. Germline loops: CDR1 MNHEY, CDR2 SVGEGT. Trimming stripped 2 bases from V and 0 bases from J, with 4 bases between. This CDR3 is 13 amino acids long. Here the CDR3 reads CASSYGNQETQYF. The DNA of the CDR3 is TGTGCCAGCAGTTACGGCAACCAAGAGACCCAGTACTTC.

Notes on this clone: Germline is not matched at one junction end, which may reflect a read error. The chain joins TRBV6-2 or TRBV6-3 to TRBJ2-1; 8 nucleotides align to TRBD2. Germline CDR1 is MNHEY and CDR2 is SVGEGT. The CDR3 is made up of 12 amino acids. In nucleotides, the CDR3 is TGTGCCAGCAGTACCCCGGGACTAGGGTTACTCTTC. Its translation is CASSTPGLGLLF.

The V call is TRBV6-5, the J call TRBJ1-1; possible D gene TRBD1, 6 bases. CDR1 and CDR2 (germline): MNHEY, SVGAGI. The CDR3 covers 13 residues. V was shortened by 6 bases and J by 4 bases, with 12 bases between the two germline ends. The CDR3 here is CASSSTGGTEAFF. The CDR3 bases are TGTGCCAGCAGCTCGACAGGAGGCACTGAAGCTTTCTTT.

The chain carries TRBV19 and TRBJ1-1, with D possibly being TRBD1 (5 bases). Germline CDR1 is LNHDA and CDR2 is SQIVND (reference sequence). This CDR3 is 15 amino acids long. With 8 bases removed from V and 0 bases from J, the gap between germline ends came to 16 bases. CDR3 bases: TGTGCCAGTTCTTGGGGCAGCAGTTTGAACACTGAAGCTTTCTTT. This translates into CASSWGSSLNTEAFF.

J is TRBJ1-1 and V is TRBV3-1 (or the pseudogene TRBV3-2); the match to TRBD1 covers 10 bases. Germline V gives CDR1 LGHDT, CDR2 YNNKEL (reference sequence). V was pared by 4 bases and J by 1 base, with 3 bases of the junction left unmatched. CDR3 length: 15 amino acids. The CDR3 sequence is CASSPRTGGNTEAFF. The CDR3 DNA sequence: TGTGCCAGCAGCCCACGGACAGGGGGGAACACTGAAGCTTTCTTT.

The rearrangement uses TRBV3-1 (or the pseudogene TRBV3-2) and TRBJ1-3; weak D call: TRBD1 (6 bases). CDR3 size: 17 residues. V dropped 1 base and J dropped 0 bases, with 13 bases sitting between them. CDR1 and CDR2 (germline): LGHDT, YNNKEL (reference sequence). CDR3 residues: CASSQASTGTSGNTIYF. The CDR3, as DNA: TGTGCCAGCAGCCAAGCCTCGACAGGAACCTCTGGAAACACCATATATTTT.

The rearrangement joins TRBV19 to TRBJ1-1, with D possibly TRBD1 on 5 matching bases. Looked up from germline, CDR1 is LNHDA and CDR2 is SQIVND (reference sequence). The CDR3 totals 13 residues. Trimming removed 4 bases from V and 4 bases from J, with 10 bases in between. CDR3 protein: CASSTQGSTEAFF. The CDR3 DNA reads as TGTGCCAGTAGTACCCAGGGAAGCACTGAAGCTTTCTTT.

This chain joins TRBV7-8 and TRBJ1-1, with D tentatively TRBD1 (5 bases). The CDR3 sequence is 12 residues long. The germline V and J ends were trimmed by 5 bases and 7 bases, with 11 bases remaining between them. Germline values: CDR1 SGHVS, CDR2 FQNEAQ. CDR3 protein: CASSQGVGEAFF. The CDR3 DNA sequence: TGTGCCAGCAGCCAAGGGGTGGGTGAAGCTTTCTTT.

This chain joins TRBV5-1 and TRBJ1-1, with TRBD1 as a possible D gene (5 bases). Germline-derived CDR1 and CDR2 are SGHRS and YFSETQ. With 1 base removed from V and 4 bases from J, the gap between germline ends came to 11 bases. The CDR3 consists of 14 residues. The CDR3 loop is CASSLRQGGTEAFF. The CDR3 DNA reads TGCGCCAGCAGCTTGAGGCAGGGTGGCACTGAAGCTTTCTTT. Full variable domain (outside the CDR3, taken from reference TRBV5-1 and TRBJ1-1): KAGVTQTPRYLIKTRGQQVTLSCSPISGHRSVSWYQQTPGQGLQFLFEYFSETQRNKGNFPGRFSGRQFSNSRSEMNVSTLELGDSALYLCASSLRQGGTEAFFGQGTRLTVV.

The chain has TRBV25-1 and TRBJ2-5; 7 bases are shared with TRBD1. The CDR3 has 16 amino acids. Germline CDR1 and CDR2: MGHDK and SYGVNS. The V and J ends lost 1 base and 5 bases, in that order; junction bases with no gene match: 10. DNA of the CDR3: TGTGCCAGCAGTGAATTTCGAGGGGGCGTAATGGAGACCCAGTACTTC. Amino acids: CASSEFRGGVMETQYF.

The chain joins TRBV4-3 to TRBJ2-7; TRBD1 matches 9 bases. The J segment lost 3 bases and the V segment lost 1 base, leaving 4 bases of the junction unmatched. This CDR3 spans 15 amino acids. Looked up from germline, CDR1 is LGHNA and CDR2 is YSLEER. CDR3 loop: CASSQGGTGFYEQYF. In DNA form, the CDR3 reads TGCGCCAGCAGCCAAGGGGGGACAGGGTTCTACGAGCAGTACTTC.

This chain links TRBV7-9 with TRBJ2-2, with 8 bases identical to TRBD2. The CDR3 consists of 18 residues. From germline, CDR1 is SEHNR and CDR2 FQNEAQ (reference sequence). The V segment lost 6 bases and the J segment 5 bases; nucleotides outside the gene matches: 17. For the CDR3, the DNA is TGTGCCAGCAGAAACGGCGGTAGCGGGATGGTGCGAACCGGGGAGCTGTTTTTT. Translation gives CASRNGGSGMVRTGELFF.